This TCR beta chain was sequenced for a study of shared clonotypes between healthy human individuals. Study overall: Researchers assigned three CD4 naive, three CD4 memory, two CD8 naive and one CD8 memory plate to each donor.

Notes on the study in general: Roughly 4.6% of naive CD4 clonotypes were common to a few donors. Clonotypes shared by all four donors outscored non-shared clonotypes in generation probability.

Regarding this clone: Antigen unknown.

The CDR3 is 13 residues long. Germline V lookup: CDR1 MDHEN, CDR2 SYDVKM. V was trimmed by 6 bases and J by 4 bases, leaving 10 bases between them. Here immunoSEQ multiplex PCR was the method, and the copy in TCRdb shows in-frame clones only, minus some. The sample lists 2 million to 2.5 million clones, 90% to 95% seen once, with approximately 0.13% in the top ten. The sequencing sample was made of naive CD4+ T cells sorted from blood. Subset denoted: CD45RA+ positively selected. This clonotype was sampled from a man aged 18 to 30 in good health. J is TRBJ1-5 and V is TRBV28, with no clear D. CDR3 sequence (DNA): TGTGCCAGCAGCCCGGCCCTGAATCAGCCCCAGCATTTT. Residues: CASSPALNQPQHF.